This entry lists 27 T cell receptor beta chains sequenced from one sample in a study of shared clonotypes between healthy human individuals. Sequencing was performed with immunoSEQ multiplex PCR; in TCRdb, only in-frame clones are kept and a portion is missing. The sample holds more than 2 million clones, around 95% seen once. Sequenced material: naive CD4+ T cells sorted from blood. Regarding subset: CD45RA+ positively selected. The receptor source for this set is a man aged 18-30 years in good health.

This chain links TRBV18 with TRBJ2-1; tentatively, D is TRBD2 (7 bases). The ends were cut back, 7 bases at V and 5 bases at J, with 15 bases in the middle. The length of the CDR3 is 14 residues. CDR1 and CDR2 (germline): KGHSH, LQKENI. The CDR3 sequence: CASLGGLADNEQFF. CDR3 bases: TGTGCCAGCTTGGGGGGCCTAGCGGACAATGAGCAGTTCTTC.

A note on this clone: This same CDR3 is encoded by further DNA sequences in the sample. This chain uses TRBV27 with TRBJ1-1, with D maybe TRBD1 (5 bases). V lost 4 bases and J 0 bases, leaving 6 bases between the germline ends. Germline V gene sequence: CDR1 MNHEY, CDR2 SMNVEV (reference sequence). The CDR3 has 13 amino acids. This chain's CDR3 is CASSSGMNTEAFF. CDR3 sequence (DNA): TGTGCCAGCAGTTCAGGGATGAACACTGAAGCTTTCTTT.

The chain links TRBV27 to TRBJ2-2, with 13 nucleotides matching TRBD2. The germline V gene encodes CDR1 MNHEY and CDR2 SMNVEV (reference sequence). The ends lost 1 base at V and 2 bases at J; junction bases unmatched: 1. CDR3 length equals 17 residues. The DNA of the CDR3 is TGTGCCAGCAGTTTATGGGGACTAGCGGGAAACACCGGGGAGCTGTTTTTT. Translation: CASSLWGLAGNTGELFF.

The chain joins TRBV4-3 to TRBJ1-6, with no clear D. This CDR3 region has 16 residues. V lost 1 base and J lost 7, with 14 bases in between. The germline V gene encodes CDR1 LGHNA and CDR2 YSLEER. The CDR3 bases are TGCGCCAGCAGCCAAGCCTGGAGGCCTGTGAATTCACCCCTCCACTTT. Amino acids: CASSQAWRPVNSPLHF.

This rearrangement joins TRBV5-1 to TRBJ2-7, with TRBD1 matching 9 bases. V shed 2 bases and J 3 bases; nucleotides not matched to a gene: 12. Germline values: CDR1 SGHRS, CDR2 YFSETQ. This CDR3 has 17 amino acids. In nucleotides, the CDR3 is TGCGCCAGCAGCTTTGCACACCTCGGGACAGGGAGCTACGAGCAGTACTTC. Protein product: CASSFAHLGTGSYEQYF.

V usage is TRBV6-1 and J usage is TRBJ1-5, with D tentatively TRBD1 (5 bases). The CDR3 loop spans 16 amino acids. Germline V gene sequence: CDR1 MNHNS, CDR2 SASEGT. The V end lost 0 bases, the J end lost 5 bases, and 14 bases lay between the germline ends. The CDR3 protein is CASSEARRAGDQPQHF. Here the CDR3 DNA reads TGTGCCAGCAGTGAAGCGCGCAGGGCCGGGGATCAGCCCCAGCATTTT.

The chain uses TRBV6-4 and TRBJ2-2; unclear D gene. This CDR3 comprises 16 residues. Germline lookup yields CDR1 MRHNA and CDR2 SNTAGT. The V gene lost 7 bases and the J gene lost 1 base, with 16 bases spanning the gap. As DNA, the CDR3 is TGTGCCAGCACTCCGACCCCCGGGTTGAACACCGGGGAGCTGTTTTTT. Protein product: CASTPTPGLNTGELFF.

This chain connects TRBV30 to TRBJ2-3; perhaps D is TRBD1 or TRBD2 (5 bases each). The V end lost 6 bases, the J end lost 2 bases, and 15 bases lay between the germline ends. The CDR3 spans 14 residues. Germline assignment: CDR1 GTSNPN and CDR2 SVGIG (reference sequence). This CDR3 is CACKPGRITDTQYF. The CDR3 DNA is TGTGCCTGCAAACCAGGGAGAATCACAGATACGCAGTATTTT.

This chain connects TRBV28 to TRBJ2-7, with TRBD2 identical over 12 bases. V dropped 8 bases and J dropped 4; count of bases not matched to a gene: 9. This CDR3 region has 15 residues. Germline-derived CDR1 and CDR2 are MDHEN and SYDVKM. CDR3 nucleotide sequence: TGTGCCAGCTCTAACCGACTAGCGGGAGAGTACGAGCAGTACTTC. This encodes CASSNRLAGEYEQYF.

The chain couples TRBV18 to TRBJ2-7, with TRBD1 matching 8 bases. Germline V gene data show CDR1 as KGHSH and CDR2 as LQKENI. The CDR3 is 15 amino acids. Trimming removed 3 bases from V and 4 bases from J; junction bases left unmatched: 8. CDR3 in DNA: TGTGCCAGCTCACCGCAGGGACAGGCGCTGTACGAGCAGTACTTC. It is translated as CASSPQGQALYEQYF.

V gene TRBV6-6 combines with J gene TRBJ1-5, with no clear D. V gave up 5 bases and J gave up 2 bases, with 10 bases separating them. Germline V gene lookup returns CDR1 MNHNY and CDR2 SVGAGI (reference sequence). This CDR3 is built from 14 residues. The CDR3 protein is CASSLGGGNQPQHF. The CDR3 DNA reads as TGTGCCAGCAGTCTAGGTGGTGGCAATCAGCCCCAGCATTTT.

Turning to this clone: This CDR3 is also generated by other DNA sequences in the sample. The chain has TRBV18 and TRBJ2-7, with no clear D. CDR3 size: 13 residues. The germline V and J ends were trimmed by 0 bases and 5 bases, with 8 bases remaining between them. Germline values: CDR1 KGHSH, CDR2 LQKENI. The chain's CDR3 is CASSPPGQDEQYF. In DNA, the CDR3 is TGTGCCAGCTCACCACCAGGGCAGGACGAGCAGTACTTC.

This clone came up a few times. This chain's CDR3 is CAWSVDNWAFF. The CDR3 nucleotides are TGTGCCTGGAGTGTAGATAATTGGGCTTTCTTT. The chain carries TRBV30 and TRBJ1-1; D gene uncertain. CDR1 GTSNPN and CDR2 SVGIG come from the germline V gene (reference sequence). The CDR3 consists of 11 residues. Trimming took 0 bases from V and 11 from J, leaving 10 bases between them.

The rearrangement uses TRBV5-6 and TRBJ1-1; 8 nucleotides match TRBD1. CDR3 length equals 16 residues. Germline assignment: CDR1 SGHDT and CDR2 YYEEEE. Trimming took 4 bases from V and 1 from J; bases not matched to a gene: 9. DNA for the CDR3: TGTGCCAGCAGCCCGGACAGGGCGACGGGGAACACTGAAGCTTTCTTT. This sequence encodes CASSPDRATGNTEAFF.

A remark on this clone: Other nucleotide sequences in the sample specify the same CDR3. The chain is built from TRBV5-1 and TRBJ1-2; D gene unclear. Germline V lookup: CDR1 SGHRS, CDR2 YFSETQ. Deletions cut 0 bases from V and 2 bases from J, with 5 bases between. This CDR3 is built from 13 residues. DNA of the CDR3: TGCGCCAGCAGCTTGGTCGGAAACTATGGCTACACCTTC. It is translated as CASSLVGNYGYTF.

The chain links TRBV5-4 to TRBJ2-6; possibly TRBD1 for D (7 bases). The germline V and J ends were trimmed by 6 bases and 0 bases, with 16 bases remaining between them. The CDR3 spans 17 residues. Germline CDR1 and CDR2: SGHNT and YYREEE (reference sequence). Here the CDR3 reads CASMEGQHVSGANVLTF. The CDR3 DNA sequence: TGTGCCAGCATGGAGGGACAGCACGTCTCTGGGGCCAACGTCCTGACTTTC.

This chain links TRBV2 with TRBJ2-1; 10 positions agree with TRBD2. The CDR3 spans 14 residues. Germline loops: CDR1 SNHLY, CDR2 FYNNEI. Trimming cost V 2 bases and J 7 bases; bases outside gene matches: 2. CDR3 in DNA: TGTGCCAGCAGTGAACCTAGCGGGAGTAATGAGCAGTTCTTC. Protein: CASSEPSGSNEQFF.

In its sample, this clone was seen once. The chain is built from TRBV13 and TRBJ2-6; the D is unclear. This CDR3 spans 17 amino acids. V was shortened by 3 bases and J by 1 base, with 13 bases between the two germline ends. Germline values: CDR1 PRHDT, CDR2 FYEKMQ (reference sequence). This CDR3 reads CASSLLGIGSGANVLTF. The CDR3 region has the DNA TGTGCCAGCAGCTTGCTGGGGATCGGATCTGGGGCCAACGTCCTGACTTTC.

The V and J genes are TRBV2 and TRBJ1-3; D remains ambiguous. Trimming removed 2 bases from V and 0 bases from J, with 5 bases in between. The CDR3 is 14 amino acids. Germline V gene lookup returns CDR1 SNHLY and CDR2 FYNNEI. The DNA of the CDR3 is TGTGCCAGCAGTGAAATGTTCTCTGGAAACACCATATATTTT. Translation gives CASSEMFSGNTIYF.

This rearrangement joins TRBV5-1 to TRBJ2-5; D not resolved. V was shortened by 7 bases and J by 5 bases, with 9 bases between the two germline ends. The germline gives CDR1 SGHRS, CDR2 YFSETQ. The CDR3 has 11 residues. Here the CDR3 reads CASAALETQYF. DNA for the CDR3: TGCGCCAGCGCAGCGTTGGAGACCCAGTACTTC.

As regards this clone: The identical CDR3 is also encoded by other nucleotide sequences in the sample. The CDR3 DNA is TGTGCCATCAGTGAGTCGTGGGAGACCCAGTACTTC. It translates to CAISESWETQYF. This sequence joins TRBV10-3 and TRBJ2-5; D uncertain. The CDR3 totals 12 residues. Germline V gene data show CDR1 as ENHRY and CDR2 as SYGVKD. Trimming shortened V by 0 bases and J by 5 bases, and 4 bases separated the two germline ends.

The chain employs TRBV6-1 and TRBJ1-6, with D possibly TRBD1 on 5 matching bases. V was clipped by 3 bases and J by 13 bases, with 10 bases between them. Germline V lookup: CDR1 MNHNS, CDR2 SASEGT. This CDR3 is 12 amino acids long. The DNA of the CDR3 is TGTGCCAGCAGTGACTGGGGGGGGCCCCTCCACTTT. Translation: CASSDWGGPLHF.

This clone was observed a single time. V and J are TRBV2 and TRBJ1-5; maybe TRBD1 (6 bases). The CDR3 consists of 18 residues. Germline V gives CDR1 SNHLY, CDR2 FYNNEI. The germline V and J ends were trimmed by 3 bases and 0 bases, with 18 bases remaining between them. Here the CDR3 reads CASSEGGRKSYSNQPQHF. CDR3 nucleotides: TGTGCCAGCAGTGAGGGGGGGCGGAAAAGTTATAGCAATCAGCCCCAGCATTTT.

The rearrangement links TRBV2 to TRBJ1-1; D uncertain. The CDR3 contains 13 residues. Germline loops: CDR1 SNHLY, CDR2 FYNNEI. V gave up 6 bases and J gave up 1 base, with 9 bases separating them. As DNA, the CDR3 is TGTGCCAGCAGAGTCGGATGGAACACTGAAGCTTTCTTT. Translated, it gives CASRVGWNTEAFF.

This sequence joins TRBV5-6 and TRBJ2-1; the D call may be TRBD1 or TRBD2 (5 bases each). Germline V CDR1 and CDR2: SGHDT, YYEEEE. V was shortened by 2 bases and J by 6 bases, with 12 bases between the two germline ends. The CDR3 consists of 14 residues. The CDR3 sequence is CASSFTGTLNEQFF. CDR3 nucleotides: TGTGCCAGCAGCTTCACCGGGACCCTCAATGAGCAGTTCTTC.

This rearrangement joins TRBV19 to TRBJ2-1; D possibly matches TRBD1 or TRBD2 (5 bases each). Germline values: CDR1 LNHDA, CDR2 SQIVND (reference sequence). V was pared by 6 bases and J by 6 bases, with 18 bases between. The CDR3 runs to 15 residues. In nucleotides, the CDR3 is TGTGCCAGTAGACTCCAACGGGGCACGAGCAATGAGCAGTTCTTC. It yields the protein CASRLQRGTSNEQFF.

The chain has TRBV10-3 and TRBJ2-1, with D maybe TRBD2 (7 bases). Germline V gene sequence: CDR1 ENHRY, CDR2 SYGVKD. V dropped 0 bases and J dropped 7 bases, with 16 bases sitting between them. The CDR3 extends over 16 amino acids. The CDR3 spells CAISESRRGRENEQFF. CDR3 sequence (DNA): TGTGCCATCAGTGAGTCGCGGCGGGGGCGTGAGAATGAGCAGTTCTTC.